This T cell receptor beta chain was sequenced for a study of T cells after yellow fever vaccination. This clonotype was seen repeatedly, ten times or more. CDR3 length equals 14 residues. V dropped 2 bases and J dropped 6; count of bases not matched to a gene: 5. Germline-derived CDR1 and CDR2 are MNHEY and SMNVEV (reference sequence). Each CDR3 protein is one row after TCRdb ran MiXCR on the 5' RACE reads. The sample has about 350,000 distinct CDR3 sequences, roughly 4.3% seen once. Specimen: PBMCs, collected 5 days after the yellow fever booster vaccination. V is TRBV27 and J is TRBJ1-1; 8 nucleotides line up with TRBD1. The TCR comes from a man aged 18 to 35 who received the YFV17D yellow fever vaccine. CDR3 sequence reads: CASSLAPRGPEAFF. DNA of the CDR3: TGTGCCAGCAGTTTAGCTCCCAGGGGGCCTGAAGCTTTCTTT.